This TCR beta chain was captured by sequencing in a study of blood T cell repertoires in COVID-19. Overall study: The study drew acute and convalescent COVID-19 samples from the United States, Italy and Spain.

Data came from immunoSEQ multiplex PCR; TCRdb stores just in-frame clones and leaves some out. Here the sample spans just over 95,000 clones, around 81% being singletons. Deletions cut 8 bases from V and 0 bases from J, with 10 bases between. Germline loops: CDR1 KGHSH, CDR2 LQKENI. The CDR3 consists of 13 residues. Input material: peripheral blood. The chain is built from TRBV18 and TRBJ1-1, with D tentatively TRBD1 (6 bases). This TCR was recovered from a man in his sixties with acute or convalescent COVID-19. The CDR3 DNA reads TGTGCCAGCCACAGGGAAATGAACACTGAAGCTTTCTTT. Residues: CASHREMNTEAFF.